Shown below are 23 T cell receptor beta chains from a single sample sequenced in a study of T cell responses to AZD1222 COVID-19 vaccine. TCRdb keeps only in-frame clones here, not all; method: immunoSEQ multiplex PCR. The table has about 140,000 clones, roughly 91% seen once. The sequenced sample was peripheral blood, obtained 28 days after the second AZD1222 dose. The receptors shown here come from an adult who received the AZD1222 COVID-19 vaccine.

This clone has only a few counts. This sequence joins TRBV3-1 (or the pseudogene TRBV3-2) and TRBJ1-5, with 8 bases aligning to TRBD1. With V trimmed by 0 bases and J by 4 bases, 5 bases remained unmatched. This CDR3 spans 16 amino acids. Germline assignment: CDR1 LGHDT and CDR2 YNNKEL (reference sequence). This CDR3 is CASSQDGGTGNQPQHF. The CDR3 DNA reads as TGTGCCAGCAGCCAAGATGGCGGGACAGGTAATCAGCCCCAGCATTTT.

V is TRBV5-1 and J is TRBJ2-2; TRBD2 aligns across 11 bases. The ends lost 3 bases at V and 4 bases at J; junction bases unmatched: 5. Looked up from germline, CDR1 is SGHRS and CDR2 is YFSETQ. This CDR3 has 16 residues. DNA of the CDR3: TGCGCCAGCAGCTGGAGACTAGCGGGGTTCACCGGGGAGCTGTTTTTT. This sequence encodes CASSWRLAGFTGELFF.

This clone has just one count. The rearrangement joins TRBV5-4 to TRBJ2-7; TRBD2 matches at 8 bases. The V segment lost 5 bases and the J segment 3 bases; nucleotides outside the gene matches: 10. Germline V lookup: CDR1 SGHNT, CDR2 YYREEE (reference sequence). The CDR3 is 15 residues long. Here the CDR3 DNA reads TGTGCCAGCAGTACCGGGGGCGGGGGGCGCTACGAGCAGTACTTC. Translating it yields CASSTGGGGRYEQYF.

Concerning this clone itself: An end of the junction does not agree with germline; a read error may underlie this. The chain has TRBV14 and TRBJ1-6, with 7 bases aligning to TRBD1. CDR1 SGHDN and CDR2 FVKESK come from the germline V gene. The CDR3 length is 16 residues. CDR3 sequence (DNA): TGTGCCAGCAGCCACCGACAGGGCGGTTATAATTCACTCCTCCACTTT. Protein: CASSHRQGGYNSLLHF.

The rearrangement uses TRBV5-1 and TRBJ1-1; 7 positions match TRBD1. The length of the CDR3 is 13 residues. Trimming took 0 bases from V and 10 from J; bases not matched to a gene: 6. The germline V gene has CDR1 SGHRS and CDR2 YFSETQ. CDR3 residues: CASSLEDRAGAFF. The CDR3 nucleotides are TGCGCCAGCAGCTTGGAAGACAGGGCGGGAGCTTTCTTT.

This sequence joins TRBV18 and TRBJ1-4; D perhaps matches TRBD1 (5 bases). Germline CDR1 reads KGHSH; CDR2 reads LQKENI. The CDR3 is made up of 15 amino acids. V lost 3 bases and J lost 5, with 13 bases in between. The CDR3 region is CASSPQGGLNEKLFF. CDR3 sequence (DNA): TGTGCCAGCTCACCCCAGGGCGGGCTCAATGAAAAACTGTTTTTT.

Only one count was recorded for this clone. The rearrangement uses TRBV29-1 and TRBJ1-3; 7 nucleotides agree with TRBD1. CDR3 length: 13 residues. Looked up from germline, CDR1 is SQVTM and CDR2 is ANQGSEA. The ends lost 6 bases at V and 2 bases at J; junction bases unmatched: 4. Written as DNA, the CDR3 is TGCAGCGTGGGGGGGACAGCTGGAAACACCATATATTTT. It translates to CSVGGTAGNTIYF.

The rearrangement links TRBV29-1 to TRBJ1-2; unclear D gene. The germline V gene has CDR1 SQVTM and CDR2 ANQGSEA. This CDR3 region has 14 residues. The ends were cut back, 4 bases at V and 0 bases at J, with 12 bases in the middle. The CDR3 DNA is TGCAGCGTTGGGGGAGGGCGAACTAACTATGGCTACACCTTC. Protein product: CSVGGGRTNYGYTF.

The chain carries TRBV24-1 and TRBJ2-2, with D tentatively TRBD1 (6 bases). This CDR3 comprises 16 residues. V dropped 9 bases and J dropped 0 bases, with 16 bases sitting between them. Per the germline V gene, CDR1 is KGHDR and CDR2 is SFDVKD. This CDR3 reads CATGLPTGSNTGELFF. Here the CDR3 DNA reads TGTGCCACCGGATTGCCGACAGGCTCGAACACCGGGGAGCTGTTTTTT.

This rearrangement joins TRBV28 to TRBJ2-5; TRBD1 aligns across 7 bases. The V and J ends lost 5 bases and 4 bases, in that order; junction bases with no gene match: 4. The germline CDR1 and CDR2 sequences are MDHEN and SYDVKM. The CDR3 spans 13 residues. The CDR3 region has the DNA TGTGCCAGCAGTATTACAGGGGTAGAGACCCAGTACTTC. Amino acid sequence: CASSITGVETQYF.

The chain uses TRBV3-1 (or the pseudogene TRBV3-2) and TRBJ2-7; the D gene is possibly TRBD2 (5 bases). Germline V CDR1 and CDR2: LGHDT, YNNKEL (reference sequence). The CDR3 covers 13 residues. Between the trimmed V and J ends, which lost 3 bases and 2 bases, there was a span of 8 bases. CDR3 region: CASSHGVTYEQYF. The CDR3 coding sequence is TGTGCCAGCAGCCACGGGGTTACCTACGAGCAGTACTTC.

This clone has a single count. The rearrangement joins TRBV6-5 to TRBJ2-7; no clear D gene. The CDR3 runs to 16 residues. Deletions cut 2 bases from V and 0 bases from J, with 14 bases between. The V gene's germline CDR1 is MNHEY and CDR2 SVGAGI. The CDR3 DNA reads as TGTGCCAGCAGTTACACCCCCTTGAAGGACTCCTACGAGCAGTACTTC. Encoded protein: CASSYTPLKDSYEQYF.

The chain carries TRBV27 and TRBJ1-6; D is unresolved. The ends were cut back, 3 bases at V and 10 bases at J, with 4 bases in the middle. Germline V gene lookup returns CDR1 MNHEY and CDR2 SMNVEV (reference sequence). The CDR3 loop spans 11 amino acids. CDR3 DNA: TGTGCCAGCAGTTTCTACTCACCCCTCCACTTT. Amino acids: CASSFYSPLHF.

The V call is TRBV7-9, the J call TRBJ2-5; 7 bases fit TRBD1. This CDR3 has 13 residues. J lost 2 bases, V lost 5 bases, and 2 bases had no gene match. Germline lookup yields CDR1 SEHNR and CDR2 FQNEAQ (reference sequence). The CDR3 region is CASSLGQQETQYF. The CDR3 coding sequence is TGTGCCAGCAGCCTGGGACAGCAAGAGACCCAGTACTTC.

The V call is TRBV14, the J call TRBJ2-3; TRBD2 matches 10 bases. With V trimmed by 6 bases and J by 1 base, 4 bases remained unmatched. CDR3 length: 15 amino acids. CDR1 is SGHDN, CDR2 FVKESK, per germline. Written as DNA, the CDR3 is TGTGCCAGCAGTTCCGGGACTAGCGGCACAGATACGCAGTATTTT. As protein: CASSSGTSGTDTQYF.

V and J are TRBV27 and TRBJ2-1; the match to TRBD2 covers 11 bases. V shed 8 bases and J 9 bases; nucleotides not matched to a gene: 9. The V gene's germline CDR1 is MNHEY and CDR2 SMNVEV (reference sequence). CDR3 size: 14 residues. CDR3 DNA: TGTGCCAGCTCTCTTAGCGGGGGGGCCGGTGAGCAGTTCTTC. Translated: CASSLSGGAGEQFF.

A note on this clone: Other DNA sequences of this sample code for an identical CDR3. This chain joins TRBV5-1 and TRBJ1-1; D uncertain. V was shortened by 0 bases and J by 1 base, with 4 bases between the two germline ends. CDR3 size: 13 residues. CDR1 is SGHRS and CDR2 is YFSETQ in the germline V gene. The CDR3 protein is CASSLGPNTEAFF. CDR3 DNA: TGCGCCAGCAGCTTGGGGCCGAACACTGAAGCTTTCTTT.

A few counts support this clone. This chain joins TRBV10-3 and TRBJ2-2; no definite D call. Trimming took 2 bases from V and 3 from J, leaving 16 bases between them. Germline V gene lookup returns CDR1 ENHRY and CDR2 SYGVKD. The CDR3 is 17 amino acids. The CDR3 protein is CAISEPDGVGYTGELFF. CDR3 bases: TGTGCCATCAGTGAGCCCGATGGGGTTGGGTACACCGGGGAGCTGTTTTTT.

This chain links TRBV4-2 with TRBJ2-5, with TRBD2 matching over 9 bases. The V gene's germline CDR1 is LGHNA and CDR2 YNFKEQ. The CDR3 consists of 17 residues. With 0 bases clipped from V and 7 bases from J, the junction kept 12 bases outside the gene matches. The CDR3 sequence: CASSQEPAGGKRGTQYF. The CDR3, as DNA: TGTGCCAGCAGCCAAGAACCAGCGGGGGGCAAACGGGGGACCCAGTACTTC.

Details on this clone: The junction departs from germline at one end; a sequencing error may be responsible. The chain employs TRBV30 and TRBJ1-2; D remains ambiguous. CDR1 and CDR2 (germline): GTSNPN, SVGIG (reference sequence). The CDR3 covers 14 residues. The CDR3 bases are TGTGCGTGGAGTAGGGTTACAGCTAACTATGGCTACACCTTC. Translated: CAWSRVTANYGYTF.

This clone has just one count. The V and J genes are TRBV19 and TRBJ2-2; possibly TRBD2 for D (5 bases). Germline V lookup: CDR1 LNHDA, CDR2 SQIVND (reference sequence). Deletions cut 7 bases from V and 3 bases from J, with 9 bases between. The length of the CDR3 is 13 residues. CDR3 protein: CASNGVYTGELFF. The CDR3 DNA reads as TGTGCCAGTAACGGGGTGTACACCGGGGAGCTGTTTTTT.

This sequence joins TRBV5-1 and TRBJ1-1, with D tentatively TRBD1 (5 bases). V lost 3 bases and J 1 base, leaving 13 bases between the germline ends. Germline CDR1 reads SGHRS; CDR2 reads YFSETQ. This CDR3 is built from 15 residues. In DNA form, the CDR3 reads TGCGCCAGCAGCTGGTACCTGACAGAGAACACTGAAGCTTTCTTT. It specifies CASSWYLTENTEAFF. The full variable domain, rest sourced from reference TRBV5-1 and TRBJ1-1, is KAGVTQTPRYLIKTRGQQVTLSCSPISGHRSVSWYQQTPGQGLQFLFEYFSETQRNKGNFPGRFSGRQFSNSRSEMNVSTLELGDSALYLCASSWYLTENTEAFFGQGTRLTVV.

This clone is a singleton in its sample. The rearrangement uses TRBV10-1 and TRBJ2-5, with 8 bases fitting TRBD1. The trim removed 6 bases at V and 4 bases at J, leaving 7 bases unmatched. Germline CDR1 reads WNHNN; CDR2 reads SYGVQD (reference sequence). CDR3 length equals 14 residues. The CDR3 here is CASSDTGGTETQYF. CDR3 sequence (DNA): TGCGCCAGCAGCGACACAGGGGGAACAGAGACCCAGTACTTC.